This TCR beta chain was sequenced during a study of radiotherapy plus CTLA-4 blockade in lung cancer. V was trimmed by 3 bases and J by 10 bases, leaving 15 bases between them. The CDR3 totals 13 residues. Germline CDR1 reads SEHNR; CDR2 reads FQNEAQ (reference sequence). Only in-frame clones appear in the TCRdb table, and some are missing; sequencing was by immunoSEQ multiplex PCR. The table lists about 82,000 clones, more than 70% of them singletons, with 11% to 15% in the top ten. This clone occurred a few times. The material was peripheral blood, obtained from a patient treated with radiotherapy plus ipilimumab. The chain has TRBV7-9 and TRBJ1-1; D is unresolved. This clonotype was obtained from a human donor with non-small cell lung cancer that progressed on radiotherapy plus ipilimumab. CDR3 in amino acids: CASSLVGSPIAFF. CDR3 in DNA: TGTGCCAGCAGCTTGGTGGGGTCCCCTATAGCTTTCTTT.